The rows below give T cell receptor beta chains drawn from one sample of a study of cytomegalovirus exposure and HLA in healthy donors. Profiling relied on immunoSEQ multiplex PCR, and the TCRdb table lists in-frame clones only, not all of them. The data hold about 140,000 clones, with 84% observed a single time. The sequencing sample was made of PBMCs. The origin of the receptors is a woman in her thirties in good health and CMV-seronegative. Both conserved end residues are part of each CDR3. The D gene is left open where the match is weak. Not every row has a clone size; where given, it reads once, few, many or a size class.

.	TRBJ1-2	.	13	TRBV4-1	CASSQDESYGYTF	TGCGCCAGCAGCCAAGATGAGAGCTATGGCTACACCTTC
.	TRBJ2-7	.	14	TRBV10-1	CASSENVAPYEQYF	TGCGCCAGCAGTGAGAACGTGGCTCCCTACGAGCAGTACTTC
.	TRBJ1-1	.	13	TRBV9	CASSVQGNTEAFF	TGTGCCAGCAGCGTACAGGGGAACACTGAAGCTTTCTTT
TRBD1	TRBJ1-2	.	14	TRBV5-1	CASSPATGNYGYTF	TGCGCCAGCAGCCCCGCGACAGGGAACTATGGCTACACCTTC
TRBD1	TRBJ1-1	.	14	TRBV18	CASSPGQLSTEAFF	TGTGCCAGCTCGCCGGGACAGCTAAGTACTGAAGCTTTCTTT
TRBD1	TRBJ1-5	.	15	TRBV2	CASSGGTGRNQPQHF	TGTGCCAGCAGTGGGGGGACAGGGAGAAATCAGCCCCAGCATTTT
.	TRBJ1-5	once	13	TRBV6-1	CASIFSSNQPQHF	TGTGCCAGCATCTTTAGTAGCAATCAGCCCCAGCATTTT
TRBD1	TRBJ2-7	.	14	TRBV19	CASSIGQGAIEQYF	TGTGCCAGTAGTATAGGACAGGGGGCTATCGAGCAGTACTTC
TRBD1	TRBJ1-1	.	13	TRBV5-1	CASSSGQGIEAFF	TGCGCCAGCAGCTCCGGACAGGGGATTGAAGCTTTCTTT
TRBD1	TRBJ1-1	.	17	TRBV29-1	CSAWGGGTGYRDTEAFF	TGCAGCGCCTGGGGTGGTGGGACAGGGTATAGAGACACTGAAGCTTTCTTT
.	TRBJ2-7	.	14	TRBV7-2	CASSPIRRNYEQYF	TGTGCCAGCAGCCCAATTAGGAGGAACTACGAGCAGTACTTC
.	TRBJ1-5	.	15	TRBV4-1	CASSHYTTEPSPQHF	TGCGCCAGCAGCCATTACACGACAGAACCGTCGCCCCAGCATTTT
TRBD2	TRBJ2-5	.	16	TRBV7-8	CASSPLGAGGPETQYF	TGTGCCAGCAGCCCCTTAGGGGCGGGGGGGCCAGAGACCCAGTACTTC
.	TRBJ2-5	.	15	TRBV2	CASSVRGGAGETQYF	TGTGCCAGCAGTGTGAGGGGGGGGGCCGGGGAGACCCAGTACTTC
.	TRBJ1-2	.	13	TRBV13	CASSGGVDYGYTF	TGTGCCAGCAGCGGAGGGGTTGACTATGGCTACACCTTC
TRBD2	TRBJ2-7	.	21	TRBV4-1	CASSQRGLGGGGGGSSDEQYF	TGCGCCAGCAGCCAGCGGGGGCTAGGGGGTGGCGGGGGGGGGTCGAGCGACGAGCAGTACTTC
.	TRBJ1-1	.	13	TRBV5-1	CASSEGANTEAFF	TGCGCCAGCAGCGAGGGAGCTAACACTGAAGCTTTCTTT
.	TRBJ2-7	.	14	TRBV7-2	CASSLGGQGYEQYF	TGTGCCAGCAGCTTAGGGGGGCAGGGTTACGAGCAGTACTTC
.	TRBJ2-7	.	16	TRBV4-1	CASSQGGRGDTYEQYF	TGCGCCAGCAGCCAAGGAGGCAGGGGCGATACCTACGAGCAGTACTTC
.	TRBJ1-6	.	14	TRBV4-3	CASSQEGGNSPLHF	TGCGCCAGCAGCCAAGAAGGGGGAAATTCACCCCTCCACTTT
TRBD2	TRBJ2-1	.	15	TRBV6-5	CASSRGLAWANEQFF	TGTGCCAGCAGCCGTGGACTAGCGTGGGCCAATGAGCAGTTCTTC
.	TRBJ2-7	few	11	TRBV11-2	CASSTRGEQYF	TGTGCCAGCAGCACCAGGGGCGAGCAGTACTTC
.	TRBJ1-5	.	16	TRBV12-1	CASSFAPSPRGQPQHF	TGTGCCAGCAGCTTTGCGCCCTCCCCCCGGGGTCAGCCCCAGCATTTT